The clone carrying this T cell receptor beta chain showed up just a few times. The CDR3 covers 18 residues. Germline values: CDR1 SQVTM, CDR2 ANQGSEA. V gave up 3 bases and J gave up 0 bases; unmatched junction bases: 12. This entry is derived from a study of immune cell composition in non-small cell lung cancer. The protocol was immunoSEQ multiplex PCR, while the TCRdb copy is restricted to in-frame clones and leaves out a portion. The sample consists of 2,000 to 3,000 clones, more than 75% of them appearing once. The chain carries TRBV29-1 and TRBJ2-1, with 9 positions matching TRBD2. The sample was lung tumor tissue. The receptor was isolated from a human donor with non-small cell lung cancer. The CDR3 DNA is TGCAGCGTTGAGTTTGGGCTAGCGGGGAAGAGCTCCTACAATGAGCAGTTCTTC. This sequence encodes CSVEFGLAGKSSYNEQFF.